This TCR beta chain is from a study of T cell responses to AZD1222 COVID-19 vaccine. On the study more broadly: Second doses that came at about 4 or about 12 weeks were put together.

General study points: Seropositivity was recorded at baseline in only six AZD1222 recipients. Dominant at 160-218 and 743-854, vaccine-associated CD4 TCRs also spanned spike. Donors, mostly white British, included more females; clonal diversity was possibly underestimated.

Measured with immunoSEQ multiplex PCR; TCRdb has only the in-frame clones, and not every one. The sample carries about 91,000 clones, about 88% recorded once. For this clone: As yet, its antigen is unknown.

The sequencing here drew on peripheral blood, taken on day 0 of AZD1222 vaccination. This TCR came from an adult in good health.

The CDR3 nucleotides read TGTGCCAGCAGCCCAGGACAGGGTTTTAATGAAAAACTGTTTTTT. It is translated as CASSPGQGFNEKLFF. V gene TRBV28 combines with J gene TRBJ1-4, with 8 bases aligning to TRBD1. The germline CDR1 and CDR2 sequences are MDHEN and SYDVKM. This CDR3 has 15 residues. With 6 bases clipped from V and 4 bases from J, the junction kept 7 bases outside the gene matches.